The clone carrying this T cell receptor beta chain was detected only a few times. The antigen is not known. TCRdb used MiXCR to reprocess the 5' RACE reads, holding one entry per CDR3 protein. The table has roughly 350,000 distinct CDR3 sequences, 25% to 30% seen once. The source of the sample is a study of T-cell memory formation after mild COVID-19. About the study: Each donor largely had its own TCR clusters. Regarding the study as a whole: Later expanders leaned CD4+, whereas day 15 to 85 contracting clones were balanced CD4/CD8. Mainly in CM and EM were contracting CD4+ clones; CD8+ were in EMRA. What remained unconfirmed was the SARS-CoV-2 specificity of second-wave clones peaking on day 37.

CDR1 is SGHTA, CDR2 FQGTGA, per germline. The CDR3 is made up of 13 amino acids. Trimming took 5 bases from V and 6 from J, leaving 12 bases between them. The sequence was collected from an adult woman who had mild COVID-19 (a few samples of this study predate the infection). Cell type and time point are not known. The gene calls are TRBV7-3 and TRBJ2-3; D might be TRBD2 (6 bases). Sequencing was done on a sample of PBMCs or a T cell subset sorted from them (not recorded which). CDR3 in amino acids: CASSPRDSDTQYF. The CDR3 DNA sequence: TGTGCCAGCAGCCCCCGGGACTCCGATACGCAGTATTTT.